These 5 T cell receptor beta chains came from one sample sequenced in a study of cytotoxic CD8 clonotypes in ibrutinib-treated CLL. Libraries were prepared by immunoSEQ multiplex PCR; TCRdb keeps only in-frame clonotypes and omits some of them. The sample holds over 140,000 clones, approximately 80% seen once. This specimen consisted of PBMCs, obtained after 36 months of ibrutinib treatment. These TCRs come from a human donor with chronic lymphocytic leukemia.

V and J are TRBV27 and TRBJ2-6; no clear D. The V and J ends lost 10 bases and 0 bases respectively, with 10 bases between them. Germline V CDR1 and CDR2: MNHEY, SMNVEV (reference sequence). This CDR3 comprises 14 residues. The CDR3: CATRPHSGANVLTF. The CDR3 nucleotides are TGTGCCACCCGGCCTCACTCTGGGGCCAACGTCCTGACTTTC.

The rearrangement uses TRBV27 and TRBJ2-1, with D possibly being TRBD2 (6 bases). This CDR3 comprises 12 residues. V lost 5 bases and J 10 bases, leaving 12 bases between the germline ends. Germline assignment: CDR1 MNHEY and CDR2 SMNVEV (reference sequence). CDR3 sequence (DNA): TGTGCCAGCAGTCTAGCGCTGGGGGAGCAGTTCTTC. Its protein is CASSLALGEQFF.

The rearrangement joins TRBV7-9 to TRBJ2-7; no firm D call. Trimming pared 4 bases from V and 6 bases from J, leaving 19 bases between. The germline CDR1 and CDR2 sequences are SEHNR and FQNEAQ (reference sequence). CDR3 length: 15 amino acids. The CDR3 nucleotides read TGTGCCAGCAGCTCTCTACACGTCTCGTGGGCCGAGCAGTACTTC. Translated: CASSSLHVSWAEQYF.

The CDR3 loop is CASDGDSQPQHF. The CDR3 nucleotides read TGCGCCAGCGATGGTGACTCACAGCCCCAGCATTTT. The gene calls are TRBV5-1 and TRBJ1-5; D gene uncertain. V was shortened by 7 bases and J by 7 bases, with 12 bases between the two germline ends. The length of the CDR3 is 12 residues. Germline V gene sequence: CDR1 SGHRS, CDR2 YFSETQ.

The genes are TRBV2 and TRBJ1-6; no clear D gene. This CDR3 comprises 13 residues. The V and J ends lost 9 bases and 4 bases respectively, with 10 bases between them. Germline-derived CDR1 and CDR2 are SNHLY and FYNNEI. CDR3 loop: CASQRGYNSPLHF. CDR3 sequence (DNA): TGTGCCAGTCAGCGAGGGTATAATTCACCCCTCCACTTT.